The 32 T cell receptor beta chains presented below share a single source sample, sequenced in a study of cytomegalovirus exposure and HLA in healthy donors. Researchers ran the PCR with 60 Vbeta and 13 Jbeta primers. Method: immunoSEQ multiplex PCR; TCRdb's copy keeps in-frame clones and lacks some. Seen here are about 150,000 clones, around 79% observed once, and the top ten hold around 5.4%. What was sequenced was PBMCs. The receptors stem from a man aged 30 to 45 in good health and CMV-seropositive.

V usage is TRBV28 and J usage is TRBJ2-2, with 9 bases matching TRBD2. The V gene end was trimmed by 4 bases and the J gene end by 5 bases; junction bases not matched to a gene: 11. The CDR3 runs to 17 residues. Per germline, CDR1 MDHEN and CDR2 SYDVKM. The CDR3 coding sequence is TGTGCCAGCAGTTCTCCAATAGCGGGAGATCAGACCGGGGAGCTGTTTTTT. Protein: CASSSPIAGDQTGELFF.

The rearrangement links TRBV2 to TRBJ1-2, with 8 bases aligning to TRBD1. The CDR3 sequence is 14 residues long. With 7 bases clipped from V and 2 bases from J, the junction kept 6 bases outside the gene matches. In germline, CDR1 is SNHLY, CDR2 FYNNEI. As DNA, the CDR3 is TGTGCCAGCAAACAGGGGGATACGAACTATGGCTACACCTTC. Translated: CASKQGDTNYGYTF.

This chain joins TRBV25-1 and TRBJ2-7; unclear D gene. The CDR3 loop spans 12 amino acids. In germline, CDR1 is MGHDK, CDR2 SYGVNS. V lost 5 bases, J lost 7 bases, and 12 bases lay in between. The CDR3 nucleotides read TGTGCCAGCAGTAAATCCCCTCGGGAGCAGTACTTC. Its translation: CASSKSPREQYF.

This chain joins TRBV28 and TRBJ2-2, with 7 positions matching TRBD1. The junction had 4 bases not matched to a gene; V was cut back by 6 bases and J by 6 bases. This CDR3 region has 13 residues. CDR1 and CDR2 (germline): MDHEN, SYDVKM. CDR3 DNA sequence: TGTGCCAGCAGCCAAGGGGGCTCCGGGGAGCTGTTTTTT. Protein sequence: CASSQGGSGELFF.

Concerning this clone: A junction end diverges from the germline sequence, so it may reflect a read error. The chain recombines TRBV7-9 with TRBJ2-7; D possibly corresponds to TRBD2 (7 bases). This CDR3 region has 14 residues. Per the germline V gene, CDR1 is SEHNR and CDR2 is FQNEAQ (reference sequence). For the CDR3, the DNA is TGTTCCAGCAGCTTGGAAGGGGGGGTTTCCGAGCAGTACTTC. This codes for CSSSLEGGVSEQYF.

CDR3 nucleotides: TGTGCCAGCAGCTTAGTTCCTACGCGGGGACTATACAATGAGCAGTTCTTC. It encodes CASSLVPTRGLYNEQFF. V gene TRBV7-8 combines with J gene TRBJ2-1; 7 positions match TRBD2. This CDR3 spans 17 amino acids. V shed 1 base, J shed 4 bases, and the junction held 10 bases outside the gene matches. Germline CDR1 is SGHVS and CDR2 is FQNEAQ.

The V call is TRBV6-5, the J call TRBJ1-2; D is possibly TRBD1 (5 bases). The CDR3 is 13 amino acids. V lost 9 bases to trimming and J lost 1 base, with 12 bases between them. Germline values: CDR1 MNHEY, CDR2 SVGAGI. DNA of the CDR3: TGTGCCAGTGGGGGAGGGCGTAACTATGGCTACACCTTC. Encoded protein: CASGGGRNYGYTF.

The genes are TRBV19 and TRBJ1-5; TRBD1 is a possible D gene (6 bases). The CDR3 has 14 residues. CDR1 and CDR2 from the germline V gene are LNHDA and SQIVND (reference sequence). V lost 9 bases, J lost 1 base, and 13 bases lay in between. The CDR3 DNA follows: TGTGCCAGCCGGGGGGCGACGAGCAATCAGCCCCAGCATTTT. Its translation is CASRGATSNQPQHF.

V is TRBV7-2 and J is TRBJ2-3, with 8 bases identical to TRBD2. This CDR3 is 14 amino acids long. Trimming took 6 bases from V and 2 from J; bases not matched to a gene: 4. Germline lookup yields CDR1 SGHTA and CDR2 FQGNSA. This chain's CDR3 is CASRVAGFTDTQYF. The CDR3 nucleotides read TGTGCCAGCAGAGTAGCGGGGTTCACAGATACGCAGTATTTT. Full variable domain (remainder filled in from reference TRBV7-2 and TRBJ2-3): GAGVSQSPSNKVTEKGKDVELRCDPISGHTALYWYRQSLGQGLEFLIYFQGNSAPDKSGLPSDRFSAERTGGSVSTLTIQRTQQEDSAVYLCASRVAGFTDTQYFGPGTRLTVL.

This rearrangement joins TRBV7-8 to TRBJ2-2, with 9 bases fitting TRBD2. J was trimmed by 4 bases and V by 6 bases; bases with no gene match: 6. Germline CDR1 reads SGHVS; CDR2 reads FQNEAQ. The CDR3 consists of 15 residues. CDR3 sequence (DNA): TGTGCCAGCAGAGCTCCGCGGGAGGGCACCGGGGAGCTGTTTTTT. Protein: CASRAPREGTGELFF.

The chain joins TRBV4-2 to TRBJ2-7; the D gene is possibly TRBD1 (5 bases). The germline CDR1 and CDR2 sequences are LGHNA and YNFKEQ. Trimming stripped 4 bases from V and 3 bases from J, with 10 bases between. CDR3 size: 13 residues. CDR3 region: CASSRGPNYEQYF. In DNA, the CDR3 is TGTGCCAGCAGCCGGGGCCCAAACTACGAGCAGTACTTC.

The rearrangement joins TRBV25-1 to TRBJ2-5; TRBD2 matches at 9 bases. J was trimmed by 5 bases and V by 2 bases; bases with no gene match: 6. The CDR3 spans 15 residues. Per germline, CDR1 MGHDK and CDR2 SYGVNS. The CDR3 sequence: CASSEDPSGTETQYF. As DNA, the CDR3 is TGTGCCAGCAGTGAAGACCCTAGCGGGACGGAGACCCAGTACTTC.

The chain has TRBV27 and TRBJ2-3; possible D gene TRBD1, 5 bases. This CDR3 contains 19 residues. CDR1 MNHEY and CDR2 SMNVEV come from the germline V gene (reference sequence). V dropped 4 bases and J dropped 8 bases, with 31 bases sitting between them. The CDR3, as DNA: TGTGCCAGCAGTTCCACATCTGGGGCAGGGTGGCTCAGCACGGGTACGCAGTATTTT. Translating it yields CASSSTSGAGWLSTGTQYF.

The chain recombines TRBV13 with TRBJ2-7; 8 bases fit TRBD2. This CDR3 contains 14 residues. Germline loops: CDR1 PRHDT, CDR2 FYEKMQ (reference sequence). The V gene end was trimmed by 7 bases and the J gene end by 6 bases; junction bases not matched to a gene: 11. The CDR3 region is CASKVAGGRGEQYF. The CDR3 DNA follows: TGTGCCAGCAAGGTGGCGGGGGGCAGGGGCGAGCAGTACTTC.

The rearrangement joins TRBV6-1 to TRBJ2-7; tentatively, D is TRBD2 (5 bases). V gave up 7 bases and J gave up 2 bases, with 15 bases separating them. This CDR3 contains 14 residues. The V gene's germline CDR1 is MNHNS and CDR2 SASEGT. As DNA, the CDR3 is TGTGCCAGCACCCCCTCGACGGGAACCTACGAGCAGTACTTC. Translation: CASTPSTGTYEQYF.

The rearrangement links TRBV7-2 to TRBJ2-2, with D perhaps TRBD1 (5 bases). Germline CDR1 is SGHTA and CDR2 is FQGNSA. V was pared by 2 bases and J by 3 bases, with 16 bases between. The CDR3 sequence is 17 residues long. CDR3 sequence reads: CASSLWKGSAYTGELFF. CDR3 sequence (DNA): TGTGCCAGCAGCTTATGGAAGGGGTCAGCTTACACCGGGGAGCTGTTTTTT.

The chain combines TRBV6-5 with TRBJ2-5; 9 bases line up with TRBD1. After removal of 2 bases from V and 4 bases from J, the junction contained 5 bases not matched to a gene. In germline, CDR1 is MNHEY, CDR2 SVGAGI. The CDR3 loop spans 15 amino acids. CDR3 DNA sequence: TGTGCCAGCAGTTACGGGACAGGGAAAGGAGAGACCCAGTACTTC. Protein sequence: CASSYGTGKGETQYF.

Written as DNA, the CDR3 is TGTGCCAGCAGCCCCGAACCCGACAGACCAGTCCAGCCCCAGCATTTT. Translated: CASSPEPDRPVQPQHF. The J gene is TRBJ1-5, the V gene TRBV27, with D possibly matching TRBD1 (5 bases). The germline V gene encodes CDR1 MNHEY and CDR2 SMNVEV (reference sequence). There are 16 residues in the CDR3. V was clipped by 6 bases and J by 7 bases, with 22 bases between them.

The chain uses TRBV6-5 and TRBJ1-5; TRBD1 agrees at 7 bases. The CDR3 is 15 residues long. Germline V gives CDR1 MNHEY, CDR2 SVGAGI. V lost 6 bases and J lost 9; bases outside the gene matches: 14. This chain's CDR3 is CASRSGTEADRPQHF. In nucleotides, the CDR3 is TGTGCCAGCAGGTCCGGGACAGAGGCCGATCGGCCCCAGCATTTT.

The chain carries TRBV5-1 and TRBJ2-7; D uncertain. Between the trimmed V and J ends, which lost 1 base and 5 bases, there was a span of 4 bases. The CDR3 extends over 11 amino acids. Per the germline V gene, CDR1 is SGHRS and CDR2 is YFSETQ. The CDR3 nucleotides read TGCGCCAGCAGCTTGTTCGACGAGCAGTACTTC. Translated, it gives CASSLFDEQYF.

The CDR3 region has the DNA TGTGCCTGGAGTTTCCGGGGAGAGCAGTACTTC. This codes for CAWSFRGEQYF. V gene TRBV30 combines with J gene TRBJ2-7; possible D gene TRBD2, 5 bases. From germline, CDR1 is GTSNPN and CDR2 SVGIG (reference sequence). The CDR3 extends over 11 amino acids. Trimming shortened V by 2 bases and J by 7 bases, and 9 bases separated the two germline ends.

The rearrangement joins TRBV30 to TRBJ2-7, with 8 bases aligning to TRBD1. The CDR3 has 15 amino acids. J was trimmed by 3 bases and V by 2 bases; bases with no gene match: 9. Per the germline V gene, CDR1 is GTSNPN and CDR2 is SVGIG (reference sequence). CDR3 loop: CAWSPLPGQGYEQYF. The CDR3 DNA sequence: TGTGCCTGGAGTCCCCTCCCAGGACAGGGCTACGAGCAGTACTTC.

The chain uses TRBV10-3 and TRBJ2-7, with 7 nucleotides matching TRBD2. V dropped 4 bases and J dropped 1; count of bases not matched to a gene: 10. This CDR3 contains 16 residues. Per germline, CDR1 ENHRY and CDR2 SYGVKD. The chain's CDR3 is CAISGSLAVNSYEQYF. In DNA, the CDR3 is TGTGCCATCAGTGGTTCCCTAGCGGTAAATTCCTACGAGCAGTACTTC.

The V gene is TRBV4-3, the J gene TRBJ2-1; TRBD2 matches 10 bases. The length of the CDR3 is 16 residues. Trimming cost V 0 bases and J 6 bases; bases outside gene matches: 5. The germline gives CDR1 LGHNA, CDR2 YSLEER. CDR3 protein: CASSQEASGGLNEQFF. CDR3 nucleotides: TGCGCCAGCAGCCAAGAGGCTAGCGGGGGCCTCAATGAGCAGTTCTTC.

The J gene is TRBJ2-5, the V gene TRBV7-6, with D possibly being TRBD2 (6 bases). Germline V CDR1 and CDR2: SGHVS, FNYEAQ. CDR3 size: 13 residues. V was trimmed by 7 bases and J by 2 bases, leaving 11 bases between them. The chain's CDR3 is CASTVGGQETQYF. CDR3 bases: TGTGCCAGCACCGTGGGGGGACAAGAGACCCAGTACTTC.

The chain is built from TRBV30 and TRBJ1-6; D ambiguous. Germline V gives CDR1 GTSNPN, CDR2 SVGIG (reference sequence). This CDR3 spans 13 amino acids. Between the trimmed V and J ends, which lost 5 bases and 10 bases, there was a span of 15 bases. CDR3 in DNA: TGTGCCTGGGGGCGGGCCCCAGGATCACCCCTCCACTTT. This translates into CAWGRAPGSPLHF.

The chain employs TRBV13 and TRBJ2-7; 9 nucleotides align to TRBD2. Losses at the gene ends were 4 bases for V and 6 bases for J; bases not matched to a gene: 10. This CDR3 is 15 amino acids long. The germline V gene has CDR1 PRHDT and CDR2 FYEKMQ (reference sequence). The CDR3 DNA follows: TGTGCCAGCAGCTCCCGAGCGGGGGGAACCGCCGAGCAGTACTTC. Translating gives CASSSRAGGTAEQYF.

The rearrangement uses TRBV20-1 and TRBJ2-4; D possibly corresponds to TRBD1 (6 bases). CDR3 length equals 11 residues. V was shortened by 3 bases and J by 13 bases, with 13 bases between the two germline ends. Germline V lookup: CDR1 DFQATT, CDR2 SNEGSKA (reference sequence). The CDR3, as DNA: TGCAGTGCTAGGATGACAGGCGACCAGTACTTC. Amino acids: CSARMTGDQYF.

The rearrangement links TRBV25-1 to TRBJ2-7, with TRBD1 matching 7 bases. With V trimmed by 7 bases and J by 2 bases, 2 bases remained unmatched. This CDR3 contains 12 residues. Germline lookup yields CDR1 MGHDK and CDR2 SYGVNS. CDR3 nucleotide sequence: TGTGCCAGCAACGACAGGGCCTACGAGCAGTACTTC. Its translation: CASNDRAYEQYF.

The genes are TRBV29-1 and TRBJ2-1, with TRBD2 matching 11 bases. Trimming removed 1 base from V and 1 base from J; junction bases left unmatched: 6. The CDR3 totals 17 residues. Germline values: CDR1 SQVTM, CDR2 ANQGSEA. CDR3 in DNA: TGCAGCGTTGAAGGGCTAGCGGGAGGAAGGTCCTACAATGAGCAGTTCTTC. Protein product: CSVEGLAGGRSYNEQFF.

J is TRBJ1-2 and V is TRBV19; D not certain. The length of the CDR3 is 11 residues. Germline CDR1 and CDR2: LNHDA and SQIVND (reference sequence). With 7 bases removed from V and 4 bases from J, the gap between germline ends came to 7 bases. CDR3 amino acids: CASTNTYGYTF. CDR3 in DNA: TGTGCCAGTACGAACACCTATGGCTACACCTTC.

The V call is TRBV27, the J call TRBJ1-3, with 7 bases aligning to TRBD1. Germline V gene data show CDR1 as MNHEY and CDR2 as SMNVEV (reference sequence). V trimming: 5 bases; J trimming: 4 bases; junction bases outside the gene matches: 5. The length of the CDR3 is 14 residues. The DNA of the CDR3 is TGTGCCAGCAGTCAGGGACAGACGGGAAACACCATATATTTT. Translated, it gives CASSQGQTGNTIYF.